These 24 T cell receptor beta chains were sequenced from one sample in a study of shared clonotypes between healthy human individuals. The protocol was immunoSEQ multiplex PCR, while the TCRdb copy is restricted to in-frame clones and leaves out a portion. Seen here are 550,000 to 650,000 clones, approximately 96% observed once, and the top ten hold about 0.12%. In the naive CD8 group, cells lacked CD45RO and were positively selected for CCR7, so terminally differentiated effector memory CD45RA+ cells were left out. Source material: naive CD8+ T cells sorted from blood. Every receptor here comes from a woman aged 30 to 39 in good health.

V usage is TRBV19 and J usage is TRBJ2-7; a weak D match, TRBD1 (6 bases). V was pared by 6 bases and J by 0 bases, with 9 bases between. This CDR3 spans 13 amino acids. Germline V gene data show CDR1 as LNHDA and CDR2 as SQIVND (reference sequence). CDR3 nucleotides: TGTGCCAGTAGCCTGGACAGCTCCTACGAGCAGTACTTC. Translation gives CASSLDSSYEQYF.

The chain joins TRBV9 to TRBJ2-3; D ambiguous. Germline values: CDR1 SGDLS, CDR2 YYNGEE. The CDR3 length is 12 residues. Trimming stripped 3 bases from V and 1 base from J, with 3 bases between. CDR3 protein: CASSAGTDTQYF. The CDR3 DNA reads as TGTGCCAGCAGCGCCGGCACAGATACGCAGTATTTT.

This clone was detected a few times. The chain carries TRBV21-1 and TRBJ1-1; the D call of TRBD1 is as the table states it, not checked on the DNA. TRBV21-1 is a pseudogene. The CDR3 sequence is 14 residues long. Here the CDR3 DNA reads TGTGCCAGCAGCCGGACAGGGGACAACACTGAAGCTTTCTTT. Protein: CASSRTGDNTEAFF.

This clone was recorded once. The chain links TRBV11-2 to TRBJ2-1, with TRBD2 matching over 11 bases. Germline V lookup: CDR1 SGHAT, CDR2 FQNNGV. This CDR3 spans 16 amino acids. V gave up 1 base and J gave up 7 bases; unmatched junction bases: 6. The CDR3 region is CASSLVRLAGHNEQFF. CDR3 sequence (DNA): TGTGCCAGCAGCTTAGTTCGACTAGCGGGACATAATGAGCAGTTCTTC.

This sequence joins TRBV19 and TRBJ2-3, with 8 positions matching TRBD1. The CDR3 length is 15 residues. Unmatched junction bases numbered 4, after V lost 3 bases and J lost 2 bases. In germline, CDR1 is LNHDA, CDR2 SQIVND (reference sequence). The CDR3 loop reads CASSIAGGLTDTQYF. CDR3 nucleotides: TGTGCCAGTAGTATTGCAGGGGGCCTCACAGATACGCAGTATTTT.

J is TRBJ2-1 and V is TRBV27; 9 nucleotides align to TRBD2. Germline V lookup: CDR1 MNHEY, CDR2 SMNVEV (reference sequence). The length of the CDR3 is 16 residues. V was clipped by 1 base and J by 4 bases; unmatched bases: 5. CDR3 in amino acids: CASSLLLAGRYNEQFF. CDR3 bases: TGTGCCAGCAGTTTATTGCTAGCGGGAAGATACAATGAGCAGTTCTTC.

This clone was detected once. J is TRBJ2-5 and V is TRBV4-1; 11 bases agree with TRBD2. The DNA end lines up better with TRBJ2-7; the J call may be wrong. The CDR3 totals 16 residues. Germline values: CDR1 MGHRA, CDR2 YSYEKL. CDR3 residues: CASSLGTSGLSYEQYF. CDR3 coding DNA: TGCGCCAGCAGCCTGGGGACTAGCGGCCTATCCTACGAGCAGTACTTC.

The rearrangement uses TRBV30 and TRBJ2-7, with 9 bases that match TRBD2. The germline gives CDR1 GTSNPN, CDR2 SVGIG (reference sequence). The V segment lost 2 bases and the J segment 1 base; nucleotides outside the gene matches: 9. This CDR3 is built from 16 residues. CDR3 sequence (DNA): TGTGCCTGGAGTACCATCCTAGCGGGACGGTCCTACGAGCAGTACTTC. As protein: CAWSTILAGRSYEQYF.

The chain combines TRBV5-1 with TRBJ1-2; no clear D. The CDR3 sequence is 13 residues long. Germline assignment: CDR1 SGHRS and CDR2 YFSETQ. V lost 4 bases to trimming and J lost 0 bases, with 7 bases between them. CDR3 amino acids: CASSETSNYGYTF. The CDR3 nucleotides read TGCGCCAGCAGCGAAACATCTAACTATGGCTACACCTTC.

This chain joins TRBV23-1 and TRBJ1-5, with D possibly being TRBD1 (5 bases). TRBV23-1 is an ORF, and what it does is uncertain. V lost 7 bases and J 7 bases, leaving 17 bases between the germline ends. CDR3 length equals 14 residues. The CDR3 DNA reads TGCGCCAGCAAATGGGGGTTCCCAGCCCAGCCCCAGCATTTT. This gives the protein CASKWGFPAQPQHF.

The chain is built from TRBV27 and TRBJ2-7; TRBD2 is a possible D gene (7 bases). This CDR3 is built from 14 residues. V lost 6 bases and J lost 2, with 14 bases in between. Germline-derived CDR1 and CDR2 are MNHEY and SMNVEV (reference sequence). The CDR3 DNA reads TGTGCCAGCAGACCAAGCGGGACACCCTACGAGCAGTACTTC. Translating it yields CASRPSGTPYEQYF.

The CDR3 DNA sequence: TGTGCCAGCAGTTTGCCAGGGCAGGGGGCGGTCGAGTACTTC. It specifies CASSLPGQGAVEYF. The J gene is TRBJ2-7, the V gene TRBV28; TRBD1 aligns across 8 bases. This CDR3 contains 14 residues. The V and J ends lost 3 bases and 11 bases, in that order; junction bases with no gene match: 12. CDR1 is MDHEN and CDR2 is SYDVKM in the germline V gene.

Of note for this clone: The sample holds other DNA sequences that translate to the same CDR3. V usage is TRBV15 and J usage is TRBJ1-5, with D unresolved. This CDR3 has 16 amino acids. The ends were cut back, 0 bases at V and 2 bases at J, with 11 bases in the middle. Germline loops: CDR1 LNHNV, CDR2 YYDKDF (reference sequence). Here the CDR3 reads CATSREKGVGNQPQHF. The CDR3 DNA reads as TGTGCCACCAGCAGAGAAAAGGGAGTGGGCAATCAGCCCCAGCATTTT.

The chain combines TRBV2 with TRBJ2-3; 7 nucleotides agree with TRBD1. This CDR3 region has 15 residues. J gave up 6 bases and V 3 bases, and 9 bases lay outside the gene matches. Germline V gene lookup returns CDR1 SNHLY and CDR2 FYNNEI. CDR3 DNA sequence: TGTGCCAGCAGTGAGACGTCAGGGGGATACGATACGCAGTATTTT. Its protein product is CASSETSGGYDTQYF. The variable domain in full, completed from reference TRBV2 and TRBJ2-3, reads EPEVTQTPSHQVTQMGQEVILRCVPISNHLYFYWYRQILGQKVEFLVSFYNNEISEKSEIFDDQFSVERPDGSNFTLKIRSTKLEDSAMYFCASSETSGGYDTQYFGPGTRLTVL.

This clone was counted a single time. The V and J genes are TRBV14 and TRBJ2-1; 11 nucleotides agree with TRBD2. Germline V gene sequence: CDR1 SGHDN, CDR2 FVKESK. Trimming removed 8 bases from V and 4 bases from J; junction bases left unmatched: 4. CDR3 length: 14 amino acids. CDR3 sequence: CASGLAGLYNEQFF. The CDR3 DNA sequence: TGTGCCAGCGGACTAGCGGGCCTTTACAATGAGCAGTTCTTC.

The rearrangement uses TRBV7-2 and TRBJ2-1; D remains ambiguous. This CDR3 comprises 11 residues. V lost 1 base and J lost 8, with 3 bases in between. Germline lookup yields CDR1 SGHTA and CDR2 FQGNSA. The CDR3 here is CASSLGHEQFF. The CDR3 nucleotides read TGTGCCAGCAGCTTAGGACATGAGCAGTTCTTC.

V usage is TRBV9 and J usage is TRBJ2-3; 11 bases are shared with TRBD2. After removal of 2 bases from V and 2 bases from J, the junction contained 7 bases not matched to a gene. Looked up from germline, CDR1 is SGDLS and CDR2 is YYNGEE. The CDR3 length is 17 residues. The CDR3 region is CASSVTTSGRYTDTQYF. DNA of the CDR3: TGTGCCAGCAGCGTTACCACTAGCGGGAGATACACAGATACGCAGTATTTT. Full variable domain (missing parts from reference TRBV9 and TRBJ2-3): DSGVTQTPKHLITATGQRVTLRCSPRSGDLSVYWYQQSLDQGLQFLIQYYNGEERAKGNILERFSAQQFPDLHSELNLSSLELGDSALYFCASSVTTSGRYTDTQYFGPGTRLTVL.

This clone was seen just once. The rearrangement links TRBV19 to TRBJ2-7; TRBD1 matches 7 bases. This CDR3 has 15 amino acids. The germline gives CDR1 LNHDA, CDR2 SQIVND (reference sequence). Unmatched junction bases numbered 7, after V lost 5 bases and J lost 0 bases. CDR3 nucleotide sequence: TGTGCCAGTAGTGCCCCGACAGGGAGCTCCTACGAGCAGTACTTC. Residues: CASSAPTGSSYEQYF.

This clone was detected once. V and J are TRBV28 and TRBJ2-1; TRBD2 aligns across 10 bases. J was trimmed by 7 bases and V by 8 bases; bases with no gene match: 11. The length of the CDR3 is 15 residues. The germline CDR1 and CDR2 sequences are MDHEN and SYDVKM. The DNA of the CDR3 is TGTGCCAGCCAGACTCAGCGGGAGGGTGCAAATGAGCAGTTCTTC. It yields the protein CASQTQREGANEQFF.

V gene TRBV13 combines with J gene TRBJ2-5; 8 nucleotides agree with TRBD1. The CDR3 totals 17 residues. The V gene's germline CDR1 is PRHDT and CDR2 FYEKMQ (reference sequence). V lost 4 bases and J lost 0; bases outside the gene matches: 10. In DNA, the CDR3 is TGTGCCAGCAGCTCGACCGGACAGGGAGTCTACCAAGAGACCCAGTACTTC. Translated: CASSSTGQGVYQETQYF. Complete variable domain (other parts from reference TRBV13 and TRBJ2-5): AAGVIQSPRHLIKEKRETATLKCYPIPRHDTVYWYQQGPGQDPQFLISFYEKMQSDKGSIPDRFSAQQFSDYHSELNMSSLELGDSALYFCASSSTGQGVYQETQYFGPGTRLLVL.

V and J are TRBV7-9 and TRBJ2-1; D may match TRBD1 or TRBD2 (6 bases each). This CDR3 has 13 amino acids. V shed 5 bases and J shed 5 bases, with 10 bases lying between them. Per the germline V gene, CDR1 is SEHNR and CDR2 is FQNEAQ (reference sequence). The CDR3 is CASSEGGHNEQFF. As DNA, the CDR3 is TGTGCCAGCAGCGAGGGGGGCCACAATGAGCAGTTCTTC.

J is TRBJ2-6 and V is TRBV5-5, with D possibly matching TRBD1 (5 bases). In germline, CDR1 is SGHKS, CDR2 YYEKEE (reference sequence). The CDR3 spans 16 residues. The V end was cut by 0 bases, the J end by 4 bases, with 11 bases between. Here the CDR3 DNA reads TGTGCCAGCAGCTTGGGGGTCAGGGTAGGGGCCAACGTCCTGACTTTC. This encodes CASSLGVRVGANVLTF.

The gene calls are TRBV28 and TRBJ2-7, with TRBD2 as a possible D gene (6 bases). V was shortened by 5 bases and J by 7 bases, with 15 bases between the two germline ends. Germline lookup yields CDR1 MDHEN and CDR2 SYDVKM. This CDR3 has 13 residues. The CDR3 DNA follows: TGTGCCAGCAGTCCCCTACCGGAGGGGGAGCAGTACTTC. It translates to CASSPLPEGEQYF.

The rearrangement uses TRBV19 and TRBJ1-2; perhaps TRBD1 as D (5 bases). CDR3 length: 15 amino acids. Germline CDR1 reads LNHDA; CDR2 reads SQIVND (reference sequence). Trimming took 0 bases from V and 3 from J, leaving 11 bases between them. The CDR3 DNA follows: TGTGCCAGTAGTATAGACAGGGAGGGCGACTATGGCTACACCTTC. This encodes CASSIDREGDYGYTF.